Listed here is a single TCR beta chain. The antigen is not known. The sample contains more than one DNA sequence encoding this CDR3. These data are taken from a study of radiotherapy plus CTLA-4 blockade in lung cancer. Study-level findings and limits: The study found tumor-derived TCR clones expanded in blood after radiotherapy plus ipilimumab.

Germline V CDR1 and CDR2: MDHEN, SYDVKM. J lost 0 bases, V lost 3 bases, and 2 bases had no gene match. The CDR3 contains 15 residues. The method was immunoSEQ multiplex PCR; TCRdb's version includes in-frame clones alone and lacks a portion of them. The sample has 90,000 or so clones, 75% to 90% seen once; the top ten hold approximately 2%. This specimen was peripheral blood, taken from a patient treated with radiotherapy plus ipilimumab. The TCR originated in a human donor with non-small cell lung cancer who had a partial response to radiotherapy plus ipilimumab. This chain uses TRBV28 with TRBJ2-3; TRBD2 agrees at 8 bases. The CDR3 here is CASSFSSGSTDTQYF. The CDR3 coding sequence is TGTGCCAGCAGTTTTTCTAGCGGGAGCACAGATACGCAGTATTTT.